A selection of T cell receptor beta chains follows, all from one sample in a study of blood T cell repertoires in COVID-19. This table comes from immunoSEQ multiplex PCR, and its TCRdb copy is limited to in-frame clones, with some not included. The data show about 190,000 clones, 70% to 80% seen once. The sample was peripheral blood. These receptors were taken from a man aged 45-60 years who had recovered from COVID-19. CDR3s include the opening cysteine and the closing phenylalanine or tryptophan. D genes are given only for firm matches. Not every row has a clone size; where given, it reads once, few, many or a size class.

CDR3: CASRGTSSYNEQFF
DNA: TGTGCCAGCAGGGGAACTAGCTCCTACAATGAGCAGTTCTTC
size: .
V: TRBV2
J: TRBJ2-1
length: 14
D: .

CDR3: CASSRGLAGGIQETQYF
DNA: TGTGCCAGCAGCCGAGGACTAGCGGGAGGGATCCAAGAGACCCAGTACTTC
size: few
V: TRBV3-1/TRBV3-2
J: TRBJ2-5
length: 17
D: TRBD2

CDR3: CASSLRQGETEAFF
DNA: TGTGCCAGCTCCCTAAGACAGGGGGAAACTGAAGCTTTCTTT
size: .
V: TRBV18
J: TRBJ1-1
length: 14
D: TRBD1

CDR3: CAWVETGLLRHEQFF
DNA: TGTGCCTGGGTAGAAACCGGACTTCTTCGTCATGAGCAGTTCTTC
size: .
V: TRBV30
J: TRBJ2-1
length: 15
D: .

CDR3: CASSPGGSGYTF
DNA: TGTGCCAGCAGCCCCGGGGGGTCCGGCTACACCTTC
size: .
V: TRBV7-9
J: TRBJ1-2
length: 12
D: .

CDR3: CASSPPFEGTGELFF
DNA: TGTGCCAGCTCACCACCCTTTGAGGGCACCGGGGAGCTGTTTTTT
size: .
V: TRBV18
J: TRBJ2-2
length: 15
D: .

CDR3: CASSQEFSEVGKTQYF
DNA: TGCGCCAGCAGCCAAGAGTTTAGCGAGGTAGGAAAGACCCAGTACTTC
size: .
V: TRBV4-3
J: TRBJ2-5
length: 16
D: .

CDR3: CASSVSGQGIFNEQFF
DNA: TGTGCCAGCAGCGTCTCAGGACAGGGTATTTTCAATGAGCAGTTCTTC
size: few
V: TRBV9
J: TRBJ2-1
length: 16
D: TRBD1

CDR3: CASSIPGQENYGYTF
DNA: TGTGCCAGCAGTATCCCGGGACAAGAAAACTATGGCTACACCTTC
size: .
V: TRBV28
J: TRBJ1-2
length: 15
D: .

CDR3: CASSLTLSSYNEQFF
DNA: TGTGCCAGCAGCTTGACTCTGAGCTCCTACAATGAGCAGTTCTTC
size: once
V: TRBV5-4
J: TRBJ2-1
length: 15
D: .

CDR3: CATSDLRTGWSF
DNA: TGTGCCACCAGTGATCTCCGGACAGGTTGGTCCTTC
size: .
V: TRBV24-1
J: TRBJ1-2
length: 12
D: TRBD1

CDR3: CASTQSPGNYGYTF
DNA: TGTGCCAGCACCCAATCGCCGGGGAACTATGGCTACACCTTC
size: .
V: TRBV3-1/TRBV3-2
J: TRBJ1-2
length: 14
D: .

CDR3: CATSTSYTGELFF
DNA: TGTGCCACCAGTACTAGTTACACCGGGGAGCTGTTTTTT
size: few
V: TRBV24-1
J: TRBJ2-2
length: 13
D: .

CDR3: CASSLGPTRQYEQYF
DNA: TGTGCCAGCAGCTTGGGACCGACTAGACAATACGAGCAGTACTTC
size: few
V: TRBV7-2
J: TRBJ2-7
length: 15
D: .

CDR3: CASSSSQTGKRSDTQYF
DNA: TGTGCCAGCAGTTCCAGTCAGACAGGGAAGAGGTCAGATACGCAGTATTTT
size: .
V: TRBV27
J: TRBJ2-3
length: 17
D: TRBD1

CDR3: CACRASGTTQYF
DNA: TGTGCCTGTCGGGCTAGCGGGACTACGCAGTATTTT
size: .
V: TRBV30
J: TRBJ2-3
length: 12
D: TRBD2

CDR3: CASSHIKGGKPLYGYTF
DNA: TGCGCCAGCAGCCACATAAAAGGGGGTAAACCGCTATATGGCTACACCTTC
size: .
V: TRBV4-3
J: TRBJ1-2
length: 17
D: .

CDR3: CASSGRTSGGVYNEQFF
DNA: TGTGCCAGTAGTGGACGGACTAGCGGAGGTGTTTACAATGAGCAGTTCTTC
size: .
V: TRBV19
J: TRBJ2-1
length: 17
D: TRBD2

CDR3: CATSGQTSGKADTQYF
DNA: TGTGCCACCAGTGGGCAGACTAGCGGGAAGGCAGATACGCAGTATTTT
size: .
V: TRBV24-1
J: TRBJ2-3
length: 16
D: TRBD2

CDR3: CASGELLNTEAFF
DNA: TGTGCCAGCGGGGAGCTTTTGAACACTGAAGCTTTCTTT
size: .
V: TRBV6-5
J: TRBJ1-1
length: 13
D: .

CDR3: CASSDGTSPYSNQPQHF
DNA: TGTGCCAGCAGCGATGGTACGAGCCCATATAGCAATCAGCCCCAGCATTTT
size: few
V: TRBV9
J: TRBJ1-5
length: 17
D: .

CDR3: CASSGRLERYQETQYF
DNA: TGTGCCAGCAGCGGAAGACTAGAGAGATACCAAGAGACCCAGTACTTC
size: .
V: TRBV7-2
J: TRBJ2-5
length: 16
D: .

CDR3: CASSGGTSVNTDTQYF
DNA: TGTGCCAGCAGTGGGGGGACTAGCGTAAACACAGATACGCAGTATTTT
size: once
V: TRBV6-1
J: TRBJ2-3
length: 16
D: TRBD2

CDR3: CASSQQSTYSGSPLHF
DNA: TGTGCCAGCAGCCAACAGTCGACTTATAGCGGTTCACCCCTCCACTTT
size: .
V: TRBV7-2
J: TRBJ1-6
length: 16
D: .